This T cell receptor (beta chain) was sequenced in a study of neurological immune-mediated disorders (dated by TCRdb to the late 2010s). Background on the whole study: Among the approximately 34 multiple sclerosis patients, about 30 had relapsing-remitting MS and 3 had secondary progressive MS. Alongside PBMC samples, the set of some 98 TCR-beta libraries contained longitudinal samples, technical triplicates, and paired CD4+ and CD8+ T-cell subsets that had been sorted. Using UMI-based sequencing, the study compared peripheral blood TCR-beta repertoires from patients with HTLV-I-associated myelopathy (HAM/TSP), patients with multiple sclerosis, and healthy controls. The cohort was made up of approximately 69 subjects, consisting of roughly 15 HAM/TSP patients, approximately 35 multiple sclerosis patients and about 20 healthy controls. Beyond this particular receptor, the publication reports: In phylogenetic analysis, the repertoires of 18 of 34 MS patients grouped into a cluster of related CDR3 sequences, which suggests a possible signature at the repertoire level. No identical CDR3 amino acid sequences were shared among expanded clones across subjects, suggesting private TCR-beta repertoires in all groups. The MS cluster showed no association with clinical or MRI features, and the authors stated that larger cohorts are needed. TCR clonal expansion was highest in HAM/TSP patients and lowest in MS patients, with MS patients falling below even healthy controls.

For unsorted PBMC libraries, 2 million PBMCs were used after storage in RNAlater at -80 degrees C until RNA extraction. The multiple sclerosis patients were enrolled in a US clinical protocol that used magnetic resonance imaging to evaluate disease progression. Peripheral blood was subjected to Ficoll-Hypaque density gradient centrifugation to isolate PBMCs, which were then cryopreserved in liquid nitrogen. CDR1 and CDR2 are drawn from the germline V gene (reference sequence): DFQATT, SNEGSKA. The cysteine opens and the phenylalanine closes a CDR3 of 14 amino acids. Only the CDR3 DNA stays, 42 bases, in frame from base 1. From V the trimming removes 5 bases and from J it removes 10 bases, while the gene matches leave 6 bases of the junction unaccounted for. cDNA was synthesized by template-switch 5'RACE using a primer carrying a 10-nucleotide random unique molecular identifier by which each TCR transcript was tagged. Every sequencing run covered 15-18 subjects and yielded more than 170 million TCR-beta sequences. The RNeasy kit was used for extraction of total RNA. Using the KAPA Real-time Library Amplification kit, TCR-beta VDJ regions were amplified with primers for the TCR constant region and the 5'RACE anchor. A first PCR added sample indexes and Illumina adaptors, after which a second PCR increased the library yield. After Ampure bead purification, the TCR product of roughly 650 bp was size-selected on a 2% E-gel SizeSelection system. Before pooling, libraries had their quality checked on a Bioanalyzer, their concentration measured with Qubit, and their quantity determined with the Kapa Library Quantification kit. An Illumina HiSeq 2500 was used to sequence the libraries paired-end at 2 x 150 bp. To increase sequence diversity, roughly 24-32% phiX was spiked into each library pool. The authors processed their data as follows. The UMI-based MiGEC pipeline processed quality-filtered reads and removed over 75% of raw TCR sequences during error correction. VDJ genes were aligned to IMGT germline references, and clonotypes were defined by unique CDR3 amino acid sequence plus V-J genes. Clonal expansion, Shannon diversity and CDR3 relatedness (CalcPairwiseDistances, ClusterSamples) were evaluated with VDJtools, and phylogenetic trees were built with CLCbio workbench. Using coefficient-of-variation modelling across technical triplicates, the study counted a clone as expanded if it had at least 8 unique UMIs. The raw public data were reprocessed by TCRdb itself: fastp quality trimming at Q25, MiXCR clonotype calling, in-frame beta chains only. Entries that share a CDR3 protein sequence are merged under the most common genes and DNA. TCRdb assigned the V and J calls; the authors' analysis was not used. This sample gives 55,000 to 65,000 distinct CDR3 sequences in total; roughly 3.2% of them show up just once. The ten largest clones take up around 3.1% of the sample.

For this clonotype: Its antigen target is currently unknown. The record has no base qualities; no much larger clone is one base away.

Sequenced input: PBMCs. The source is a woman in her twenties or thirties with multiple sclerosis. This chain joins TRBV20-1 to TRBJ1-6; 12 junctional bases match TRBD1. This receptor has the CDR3 CSAEDGTGGSPLHF. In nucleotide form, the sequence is TGCAGTGCTGAAGACGGGACAGGGGGCTCACCCCTCCACTTT.